This T cell receptor beta chain was sequenced in a study of blood T cell repertoires in COVID-19 (dated by TCRdb to the early 2020s). Broadly, across the study: Samples from collaborators originated in the United States, Italy and Spain and spanned both the acute and convalescent phases of COVID-19. The prospective study material was composed of cDNA or gDNA derived from T cells, B-cell-depleted T cells, or PBMCs. Subjects who had been exposed to COVID-19, were actively infected with it, or had recovered from it provided the deeply sampled blood TCRbeta repertoires that made up the dataset. A freely available public database, intended as a resource for researchers studying the immune response to SARS-CoV-2, is where the repertoires were released. Samples were obtained from the ongoing ImmuneRACE study (first 160 participants) and from some 1,300 subjects provided by 6 global collaborators. Sample metadata almost always included a de-identified subject ID, COVID-19 status, age in years and sex. HLA class I and class II types, where available, came from metadata supplied by the sample provider rather than from assay-based typing. The research as a whole found: Clinical and demographic metadata were provided uncurated, with the amount varying by source and participant.

TCRbeta CDR3 regions were amplified from genomic DNA by means of the immunoSEQ Assay, a bias-controlled multiplex PCR. The authors' pipeline ran thus. The number of nucleated cells in each sample was estimated by amplification of reference gene primers within the assay. To quantify the absolute abundance of each unique TCRbeta CDR3 rearrangement, sequence reads were collapsed and filtered. For each sample, productive Simpson clonality was calculated as the square root of Simpson's diversity index over productive rearrangements. TCRdb retrieved this table from immuneACCESS and kept in-frame rearrangements only. Not all clones are present; in checked studies, unresolved V genes account for under half, and no reason is known for the remainder. Clonal size and the V and J genes are those of that table, whereas D and trimming came from the DNA. In all, the sample holds about 190,000 clones, and 75% to 90% of those were seen once. In total, the top ten clones hold around 6.9% of the sample.

The collaborating institutions used their own protocols to collect whole blood in K2EDTA tubes. Collaborator samples were shipped for TCRbeta analysis as frozen whole blood, isolated PBMCs, or DNA extracted from either sample type. Comment on this clone: Its recognized antigen is unknown. No base qualities exist here, and no much larger clone lies one base off it.

The source of this sequence is a man in his fifties or sixties with acute or convalescent COVID-19. Specimen: peripheral blood.

The CDR3 protein is CASSPRTEKSGYGYTF. Here is the DNA: TGTGCCAGCAGCCCTCGGACAGAAAAATCGGGTTATGGCTACACCTTC. This receptor chain uses TRBV11-2 and TRBJ1-2; the D gene is perhaps TRBD1, from 6 matching bases. In the germline V gene, CDR1 corresponds to SGHAT and CDR2 to FQNNGV. Deletion took 5 bases off V and 5 bases off J, with a span of 21 bases between the germline ends. CDR3 length: 16 amino acids, cysteine to phenylalanine. Only CDR3 DNA is held: 48 bases, read in frame from base 1.